Here is one T cell receptor (beta chain) with its context. This specimen comes from a study of shared clonotypes between healthy human individuals. Clones were read by immunoSEQ multiplex PCR, and TCRdb kept only the in-frame ones, dropping some. Here the sample spans some 2 million clones, approximately 95% being singletons. This CDR3 is built from 18 residues. J was trimmed by 1 base and V by 3 bases; bases with no gene match: 9. Per germline, CDR1 MNHEY and CDR2 SMNVEV (reference sequence). Terminally differentiated effector memory CD45RA+ cells were excluded from the naive CD8 cells, which were CD45RO-negative and positively selected for CCR7.

V gene TRBV27 combines with J gene TRBJ2-2; TRBD2 matches at 9 bases. This sequence was found in a man younger than 30 in good health. Sequenced: naive CD8+ T cells sorted from blood. The CDR3 nucleotides read TGTGCCAGCAGTTTTGATAGCGGGAGCGCACTGAACACCGGGGAGCTGTTTTTT. Translating it yields CASSFDSGSALNTGELFF.